The 8 T cell receptor beta chains given below trace back to one sample, sequenced in a study of cytomegalovirus exposure and HLA in healthy donors. The repertoire was sequenced with immunoSEQ multiplex PCR; TCRdb's copy has only in-frame clones and lacks some. Of hundreds of thousands of clones listed, roughly 91% are singletons. The material sequenced was PBMCs. Every receptor here comes from a woman under 30 in good health and CMV-seropositive.

The rearrangement joins TRBV9 to TRBJ2-1; 14 positions match TRBD2. The V gene's germline CDR1 is SGDLS and CDR2 YYNGEE. CDR3 length equals 14 residues. After removal of 3 bases from V and 9 bases from J, the junction contained 2 bases not matched to a gene. The CDR3 reads CASSGLAGGSEQFF. The CDR3 bases are TGTGCCAGCAGCGGACTAGCGGGAGGGAGTGAGCAGTTCTTC.

This clone has at least ten counts. The genes are TRBV10-3 and TRBJ2-2; the D gene is possibly TRBD1 (5 bases). The V gene's germline CDR1 is ENHRY and CDR2 SYGVKD. This CDR3 is built from 15 residues. Trimming pared 5 bases from V and 4 bases from J, leaving 14 bases between. The CDR3 sequence is CAISTGVEGTGELFF. The CDR3 region has the DNA TGTGCCATCAGTACAGGCGTCGAAGGCACCGGGGAGCTGTTTTTT.

The chain carries TRBV4-1 and TRBJ2-7; no reliable D call. Germline V gives CDR1 MGHRA, CDR2 YSYEKL. V was shortened by 4 bases and J by 2 bases, with 15 bases between the two germline ends. CDR3 length equals 15 residues. The CDR3 nucleotides are TGCGCCAGCAGCCTCCAACGGAGCGCGACCTACGAGCAGTACTTC. It specifies CASSLQRSATYEQYF.

This clone was seen a single time. Within the sample, other DNA sequences also encode this same CDR3. The chain combines TRBV5-1 with TRBJ2-7; 7 bases agree with TRBD1. CDR3 size: 15 residues. The V segment lost 4 bases and the J segment 0 bases; nucleotides outside the gene matches: 7. Germline loops: CDR1 SGHRS, CDR2 YFSETQ. The CDR3 nucleotides are TGCGCCAGCAGCCTGACAGGGTTAAGCTCCTACGAGCAGTACTTC. This sequence encodes CASSLTGLSSYEQYF.

The chain joins TRBV19 to TRBJ1-2, with a weak D call TRBD1 (6 bases). In germline, CDR1 is LNHDA, CDR2 SQIVND (reference sequence). V lost 3 bases and J 5 bases, leaving 10 bases between the germline ends. The CDR3 consists of 13 residues. The CDR3 loop reads CASSIRTEYGYTF. Written as DNA, the CDR3 is TGTGCCAGTAGTATCAGGACAGAGTATGGCTACACCTTC.

V gene TRBV2 combines with J gene TRBJ1-5, with D unclear. The length of the CDR3 is 14 residues. CDR1 is SNHLY and CDR2 is FYNNEI in the germline V gene. The germline V and J ends were trimmed by 4 bases and 1 base, with 8 bases remaining between them. CDR3 in DNA: TGTGCCAGCAGTGTCAGGTTCAGCAATCAGCCCCAGCATTTT. This gives the protein CASSVRFSNQPQHF.

The V gene is TRBV28, the J gene TRBJ1-2; 7 nucleotides align to TRBD1. The CDR3 is 13 residues long. Trimming removed 8 bases from V and 5 bases from J; junction bases left unmatched: 8. Germline V CDR1 and CDR2: MDHEN, SYDVKM. As DNA, the CDR3 is TGTGCCAGCCAGAGACAGGGACCTTATGGCTACACCTTC. It codes for CASQRQGPYGYTF.

In this sample, this clone turned up a few times. The chain has TRBV2 and TRBJ1-5, with 8 bases matching TRBD1. The CDR3 runs 14 residues. Germline-derived CDR1 and CDR2 are SNHLY and FYNNEI. The V segment lost 5 bases and the J segment 4 bases; nucleotides outside the gene matches: 4. CDR3 in amino acids: CASSRDRTNQPQHF. The DNA of the CDR3 is TGTGCCAGCAGTAGGGACAGGACGAATCAGCCCCAGCATTTT.